Following are 30 T cell receptor beta chains from one sample sequenced in a study of tumor-infiltrating lymphocytes in glioblastoma multiforme. Multiple V-beta primers and a C-beta primer amplified TCRB from RNA. TCRdb ran MiXCR on the multiplex PCR reads and lists one entry per CDR3 protein. The table records about 11,000 distinct CDR3 sequences, around 68% of them present only once. What was sequenced was brain tumor tissue. The receptor set was obtained from a male donor with glioblastoma.

In the case of this clonotype: One end of the junction varies from germline; a read error may be responsible. The V and J genes are TRBV20-1 and TRBJ2-4; a weak D match, TRBD1 (5 bases). In germline, CDR1 is DFQATT, CDR2 SNEGSKA (reference sequence). The CDR3 is 19 residues long. CDR3 nucleotides: TGCAGTGCTGGAGACCCGGACATGGGGATTCTGAAAGCCAAAAACATTCAGTACTTC. Its translation is CSAGDPDMGILKAKNIQYF.

On this clonotype: The junction differs from germline at one of its ends, possibly a read error. The gene calls are TRBV11-2 and TRBJ1-2, with 8 bases that match TRBD1. CDR1 SGHAT and CDR2 FQNNGV come from the germline V gene. This CDR3 has 17 residues. CDR3 protein: CAGSGPRRTGTVDGYTF. CDR3 bases: TGTGCCGGCAGCGGACCACGGAGGACAGGGACTGTTGATGGCTACACCTTC.

This chain uses TRBV11-2 with TRBJ2-5, with TRBD1 as a possible D gene (6 bases). CDR3 length equals 15 residues. Germline V CDR1 and CDR2: SGHAT, FQNNGV. V lost 3 bases and J 4 bases, leaving 15 bases between the germline ends. CDR3 in amino acids: CASSFMGAPRETQYF. The CDR3 region has the DNA TGTGCCAGCAGCTTTATGGGGGCTCCCAGAGAGACCCAGTACTTC.

This clonotype is medium-sized (0.01 to 0.1%) within its sample. The chain couples TRBV10-2 to TRBJ2-6; D is undetermined. Germline assignment: CDR1 WSHSY and CDR2 SAAADI. The CDR3 runs to 16 residues. Trimming took 8 bases from V and 0 from J, leaving 14 bases between them. The CDR3 loop is CASGVFESSGANVLTF. In DNA, the CDR3 is TGCGCCAGCGGGGTATTTGAGAGCTCTGGGGCCAACGTCCTGACTTTC.

V and J are TRBV20-1 and TRBJ2-7; no clear D gene. Germline V CDR1 and CDR2: DFQATT, SNEGSKA (reference sequence). This CDR3 is built from 15 residues. The DNA for the CDR3 is TGCAATGCCCACTACCTGGGCCGTCCTACCGACGAGCAGTACTTC. Translated: CNAHYLGRPTDEQYF.

The CDR3 nucleotides are TGCAGCGTGGCTCTGGCGGGAGGGTACAATGAGCAGTTCTTC. As protein: CSVALAGGYNEQFF. V and J are TRBV29-1 and TRBJ2-1; 9 bases map to TRBD2. J lost 4 bases, V lost 6 bases, and 7 bases had no gene match. Germline V gene sequence: CDR1 SQVTM, CDR2 ANQGSEA. This CDR3 region has 14 residues.

This clonotype came up many times. This chain links TRBV29-1 with TRBJ1-2, with TRBD1 as a possible D gene (6 bases). With 8 bases removed from V and 5 bases from J, the gap between germline ends came to 12 bases. Per germline, CDR1 SQVTM and CDR2 ANQGSEA. The CDR3 is made up of 11 amino acids. This CDR3 reads CSSGGLYGYTF. CDR3 nucleotides: TGCAGCTCTGGGGGGCTATATGGCTACACCTTC.

Notes on this clonotype: A junction end diverges from the germline sequence, so it may reflect a read error. This sequence joins TRBV20-1 and TRBJ1-3; D possibly corresponds to TRBD1 (5 bases). Germline CDR1 is DFQATT and CDR2 is SNEGSKA (reference sequence). CDR3 length equals 17 residues. CDR3 in DNA: TGCAGTGCCCGCGGGGCTCATGGAGCTCCCTCTGGAAACACCTTATATTTT. Its translation: CSARGAHGAPSGNTLYF.

Details on this clonotype: This likely comes from a read error, as the CDR3 has no conserved phenylalanine or tryptophan at its end. The DNA is omitted, as the CDR3 cannot be located on it reliably, and the CDR3 follows TCRdb's listing. The rearrangement joins TRBV11-2 to TRBJ1-2; the table calls TRBD1, which could not be checked here. The CDR3 length is 12 residues, termini included. Looked up from germline, CDR1 is SGHAT and CDR2 is FQNNGV. CDR3 residues: CASSIEGLPSNL.

This clonotype was seen many times. This chain uses TRBV28 with TRBJ1-6; tentative D call: TRBD1 (5 bases). V was pared by 1 base and J by 14 bases, with 18 bases between. The CDR3 loop spans 15 amino acids. Germline CDR1 MDHEN, CDR2 SYDVKM. The CDR3 loop is CASSLSQGDTLALHF. The CDR3 coding sequence is TGTGCCAGCAGTTTATCCCAGGGAGATACTTTGGCCCTCCACTTT. The full variable domain, rest sourced from reference TRBV28 and TRBJ1-6, is DVKVTQSSRYLVKRTGEKVFLECVQDMDHENMFWYRQDPGLGLRLIYFSYDVKMKEKGDIPEGYSVSREKKERFSLILESASTNQTSMYLCASSLSQGDTLALHFGNGTRLTVT.

The chain carries TRBV5-7 and TRBJ2-7; TRBD1 matches 7 bases. TRBV5-7 qualifies as an ORF whose function is uncertain. V was pared by 0 bases and J by 2 bases, with 23 bases of the junction left unmatched. There are 21 residues in the CDR3. CDR3 loop: CASSLEATGQILHDTTYEQYF. DNA of the CDR3: TGTGCCAGCAGCTTGGAAGCCACGGGACAGATACTTCACGACACAACCTACGAGCAGTACTTC.

This rearrangement joins TRBV6-5 to TRBJ2-2, with a weak D call TRBD1 (5 bases). With 0 bases removed from V and 4 bases from J, the gap between germline ends came to 6 bases. Germline CDR1 reads MNHEY; CDR2 reads SVGAGI. The CDR3 has 14 amino acids. The CDR3 sequence: CASSYSQGTGELFF. CDR3 nucleotide sequence: TGTGCCAGCAGTTACTCCCAGGGCACCGGGGAGCTGTTTTTT.

Of note for this clonotype: The missing conserved phenylalanine or tryptophan at the end of this CDR3 makes a read error likely. The DNA is left out, because the CDR3 cannot be placed on it with certainty; the CDR3 is given as TCRdb lists it. CDR3 region: CSARRDSTNYGYTY. The chain employs TRBV20-1 and TRBJ1-2; the table gives TRBD1 as D, unverified against the DNA. Germline-derived CDR1 and CDR2 are DFQATT and SNEGSKA (reference sequence). The CDR3 spans 14 amino acids, including both terminal residues.

The chain combines TRBV7-8 with TRBJ1-4, with 8 nucleotides matching TRBD1. This CDR3 is built from 17 residues. The V and J ends lost 0 bases and 8 bases, in that order; junction bases with no gene match: 11. CDR1 is SGHVS and CDR2 is FQNEAQ in the germline V gene. The CDR3 here is CASSLATSTGEGEKLFF. DNA of the CDR3: TGTGCCAGCAGCTTAGCGACGTCGACAGGGGAGGGAGAAAAACTGTTTTTT.

Comments on this clonotype: The junction shows a germline mismatch at one end, possibly a read error. This sequence joins TRBV29-1 and TRBJ2-7; TRBD1 might be the D (6 bases). Germline V CDR1 and CDR2: SQVTM, ANQGSEA. There are 14 residues in the CDR3. CDR3 DNA: TGCAGCGTCACCCCCGGCGGACAGACCTACAAGCAATACTTC. Protein product: CSVTPGGQTYKQYF.

Points on this clonotype: One end of the junction fails to match germline, which may point to a read error. The chain uses TRBV29-1 and TRBJ1-4; D might be TRBD1 (5 bases). The CDR3 extends over 11 amino acids. Germline values: CDR1 SQVTM, CDR2 ANQGSEA. CDR3 residues: CSVGGGEKPFF. The CDR3 DNA sequence: TGCAGCGTCGGGGGTGGCGAAAAACCGTTTTTT.

The chain couples TRBV7-8 to TRBJ2-7; D possibly corresponds to TRBD2 (6 bases). The CDR3 loop spans 15 amino acids. Germline CDR1 reads SGHVS; CDR2 reads FQNEAQ. Trimming removed 8 bases at V and 3 bases at J, with 20 bases between. CDR3 in amino acids: CASLAWWGEDYEQYF. The CDR3, as DNA: TGTGCCAGCTTAGCCTGGTGGGGGGAGGACTACGAGCAGTACTTC.

About this clonotype itself: Sequence at one end of the junction differs from germline and may be a read error. The chain is built from TRBV30 and TRBJ2-1; 9 bases match TRBD2. The CDR3 sequence is 14 residues long. Germline V gene lookup returns CDR1 GTSNPN and CDR2 SVGIG (reference sequence). The CDR3 DNA reads TGTGCCTGGGAAACTAGCGGGCCTGGGGATGAACAGTTCTTC. Residues: CAWETSGPGDEQFF.

This clonotype was seen only a few times. The CDR3 does not close with the conserved phenylalanine or tryptophan, likely indicating a read error. The chain has TRBV12-3 or TRBV12-4 and TRBJ1-2; D is unresolved. CDR3 size: 12 residues. CDR3 nucleotides: TGCGCCAGCACCCCAGTGGGCTATGGCTACACCCTC. It is translated as CASTPVGYGYTL.

This clonotype was seen a few times. The chain couples TRBV29-1 to TRBJ2-7, with a weak D call TRBD2 (6 bases). CDR1 is SQVTM and CDR2 is ANQGSEA in the germline V gene. Trimming took 4 bases from V and 0 from J, leaving 13 bases between them. This CDR3 is 14 amino acids long. The CDR3 nucleotides are TGCAGCGTTGTGGGACTCCAGAGCTCCTACGAGCAGTACTTC. Translated: CSVVGLQSSYEQYF.

Points on this clonotype: The conserved phenylalanine or tryptophan normally closing the CDR3 is absent here, so this likely arose from a read error. The V call is TRBV7-8, the J call TRBJ2-1; 7 nucleotides line up with TRBD2. The CDR3 is 15 residues long. From germline, CDR1 is SGHVS and CDR2 FQNEAQ. CDR3: CVSSLWKGLKNEQFI. As DNA, the CDR3 is TGTGTCAGCAGCTTATGGAAGGGACTAAAAAATGAGCAGTTCATC.

The rearrangement links TRBV4-1 to TRBJ2-7; D is perhaps TRBD1 (6 bases). The V gene lost 0 bases and the J gene lost 4 bases, with 16 bases spanning the gap. The germline V gene has CDR1 MGHRA and CDR2 YSYEKL. This CDR3 region has 16 residues. The CDR3 protein is CASSQDWPGVSYEQYF. In DNA, the CDR3 is TGCGCCAGCAGCCAAGATTGGCCAGGGGTCTCATACGAGCAGTACTTC.

Regarding this clonotype: This may stem from a read error, because a much larger clone lies one nucleotide away. This sequence joins TRBV19 and TRBJ2-6; possible D gene TRBD1, 6 bases. This CDR3 contains 14 residues. Germline V CDR1 and CDR2: LNHDA, SQIVND (reference sequence). Trimming cost V 11 bases and J 4 bases, with 15 bases left between them. The CDR3 sequence is CAGGTGWGANVLTF. CDR3 sequence (DNA): TGTGCCGGTGGTACAGGGTGGGGGGCCAACGTCCTGACTTTC.

About this clonotype itself: The CDR3 ends on some other residue instead of the conserved phenylalanine or tryptophan, so this is likely a read error. The chain links TRBV11-2 to TRBJ2-7; D not resolved. The V and J ends lost 9 bases and 2 bases respectively, with 20 bases between them. Germline V gives CDR1 SGHAT, CDR2 FQNNGV. The CDR3 sequence is 15 residues long. CDR3 DNA: TGTGCCAGTAGTGGATGGGTGGGTCGGACCTACGAGCAGTACTTA. Translated, it gives CASSGWVGRTYEQYL.

Comments on this clonotype: This may be a read error: a much more frequent sequence differs by one nucleotide. J is TRBJ1-1 and V is TRBV29-1; D remains unclear. The germline V and J ends were trimmed by 5 bases and 6 bases, with 13 bases remaining between them. The CDR3 extends over 12 amino acids. Germline CDR1 is SQVTM and CDR2 is ANQGSEA. This chain's CDR3 is CSVRFSGAEAFF. The CDR3 DNA reads as TGCAGCGTTCGGTTCAGTGGGGCTGAAGCTTTCTTT.

This clonotype was seen a few times. This may be a read error: a much more frequent sequence differs by one nucleotide. The rearrangement joins TRBV5-1 to TRBJ2-2; D may be TRBD2 (6 bases). The CDR3 consists of 15 residues. Germline V gene lookup returns CDR1 SGHRS and CDR2 YFSETQ. CDR3 bases: TGCGCCAGCAGCTTGGCGTTAGCAAGCCCCGGGGGGCTGTTTTTT. Translated: CASSLALASPGGLFF.

The chain links TRBV20-1 to TRBJ2-3; D not resolved. This CDR3 region has 16 residues. Germline CDR1 reads DFQATT; CDR2 reads SNEGSKA (reference sequence). V lost 1 base to trimming and J lost 0 bases, with 14 bases between them. The CDR3 loop reads CSARGRADTSTDTQYF. The CDR3, as DNA: TGCAGTGCTAGAGGTAGAGCAGACACTAGCACAGATACGCAGTATTTT.

The chain is built from TRBV11-2 and TRBJ2-1; 7 nucleotides align to TRBD1. CDR3 length equals 17 residues. Per the germline V gene, CDR1 is SGHAT and CDR2 is FQNNGV. With V trimmed by 1 base and J by 6 bases, 12 bases remained unmatched. CDR3 region: CASSLAIRGPSRNEQFF. For the CDR3, the DNA is TGTGCCAGCAGCTTAGCGATAAGGGGGCCATCGCGCAATGAGCAGTTCTTC.

By share of the sample, this clonotype is medium-sized. V and J are TRBV6-1 and TRBJ1-6, with unresolved D. Trimming took off 3 bases at V and 10 bases at J, with 4 bases between the two ends. From germline, CDR1 is MNHNS and CDR2 SASEGT. This CDR3 contains 11 residues. The CDR3 DNA reads as TGTGCCAGCAGTGACCAATCACCCCTCCACTTT. Translating it yields CASSDQSPLHF.

Judged by abundance, this clonotype is large (0.1 to 1%). This CDR3 reads CSARASGSLNQPQHF. CDR3 DNA: TGCAGTGCTAGAGCCTCCGGGTCCCTTAATCAGCCCCAGCATTTT. This chain uses TRBV20-1 with TRBJ1-5; D is uncertain. This CDR3 is built from 15 residues. Trimming left V 1 base short and J 4 bases short, with 14 bases between. The V gene's germline CDR1 is DFQATT and CDR2 SNEGSKA (reference sequence).